The T cell receptor (beta chain) under discussion was sequenced for a study of blood T cells in healthy people across ages. Broader study findings: Roughly linear age-related decline in beta diversity appeared, significant by age 40.

The V and J ends lost 5 bases and 1 base respectively, with 16 bases between them. Germline-derived CDR1 and CDR2 are SNHLY and FYNNEI. CDR3 length: 16 amino acids. This clonotype was observed a handful of times. The antigen is undetermined. A second roughly 6 to 11 cycle PCR used barcoded and J-beta primers. Each CDR3 protein is one row after TCRdb ran MiXCR on the 5' RACE reads. Of some 1.4 million distinct CDR3 sequences in the sample, 42% were seen once. Sequencing was carried out using blood. The V gene is TRBV2, the J gene TRBJ2-3, with a weak D call TRBD2 (5 bases). This TCR was sampled from a woman aged 18-29 years in good health. The CDR3 coding sequence is TGTGCCAGCAGTCCCTGGGGAGTCTTGGGCACAGATACGCAGTATTTT. The encoded protein is CASSPWGVLGTDTQYF.